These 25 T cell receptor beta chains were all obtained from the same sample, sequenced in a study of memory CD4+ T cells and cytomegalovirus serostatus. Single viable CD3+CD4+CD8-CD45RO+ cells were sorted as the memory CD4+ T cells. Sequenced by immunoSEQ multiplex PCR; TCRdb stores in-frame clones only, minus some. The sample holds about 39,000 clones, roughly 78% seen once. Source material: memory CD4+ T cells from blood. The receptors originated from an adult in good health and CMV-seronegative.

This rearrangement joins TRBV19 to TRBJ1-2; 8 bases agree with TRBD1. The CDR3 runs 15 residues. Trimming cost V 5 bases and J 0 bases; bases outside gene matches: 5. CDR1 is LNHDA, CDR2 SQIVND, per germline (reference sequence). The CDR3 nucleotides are TGTGCCAGTAGTCGGGACAGGAGCCCTAACTATGGCTACACCTTC. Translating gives CASSRDRSPNYGYTF.

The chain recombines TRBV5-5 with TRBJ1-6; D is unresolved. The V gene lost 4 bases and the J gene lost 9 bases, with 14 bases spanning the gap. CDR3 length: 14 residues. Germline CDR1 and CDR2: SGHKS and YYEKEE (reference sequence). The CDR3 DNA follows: TGTGCCAGCAGCCTCGTCCAAGAGGGTTCACCCCTCCACTTT. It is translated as CASSLVQEGSPLHF.

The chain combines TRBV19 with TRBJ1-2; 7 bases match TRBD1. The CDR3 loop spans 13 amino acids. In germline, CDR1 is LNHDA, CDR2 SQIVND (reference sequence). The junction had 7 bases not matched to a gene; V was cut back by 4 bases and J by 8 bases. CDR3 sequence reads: CASSTRQGGGYTF. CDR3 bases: TGTGCCAGTAGTACCCGACAGGGAGGGGGCTACACCTTC.

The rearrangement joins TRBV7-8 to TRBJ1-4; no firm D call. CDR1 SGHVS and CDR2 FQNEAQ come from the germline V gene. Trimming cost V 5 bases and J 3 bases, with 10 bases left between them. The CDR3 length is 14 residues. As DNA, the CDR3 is TGTGCCAGCAGCCCGGACCCGGCTAATGAAAAACTGTTTTTT. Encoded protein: CASSPDPANEKLFF.

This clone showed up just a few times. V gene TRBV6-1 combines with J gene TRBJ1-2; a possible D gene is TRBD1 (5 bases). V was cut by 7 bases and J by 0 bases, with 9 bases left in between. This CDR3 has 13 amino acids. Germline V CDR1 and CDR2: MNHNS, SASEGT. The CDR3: CASMRDANYGYTF. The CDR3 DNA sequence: TGTGCCAGCATGCGGGACGCTAACTATGGCTACACCTTC.

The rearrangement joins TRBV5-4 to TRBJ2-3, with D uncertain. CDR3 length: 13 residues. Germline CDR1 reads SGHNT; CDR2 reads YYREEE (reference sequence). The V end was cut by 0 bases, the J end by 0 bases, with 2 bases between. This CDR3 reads CASSLDSTDTQYF. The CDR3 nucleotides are TGTGCCAGCAGCTTGGATAGCACAGATACGCAGTATTTT.

CDR3 nucleotides: TGCGCCAGCAGCTTTAAAGGAGCGGAGGTCAATGAGCAGTTCTTC. Protein: CASSFKGAEVNEQFF. The rearrangement uses TRBV5-1 and TRBJ2-1; perhaps TRBD2 as D (5 bases). V was pared by 2 bases and J by 6 bases, with 15 bases between. The CDR3 is made up of 15 amino acids. Germline assignment: CDR1 SGHRS and CDR2 YFSETQ.

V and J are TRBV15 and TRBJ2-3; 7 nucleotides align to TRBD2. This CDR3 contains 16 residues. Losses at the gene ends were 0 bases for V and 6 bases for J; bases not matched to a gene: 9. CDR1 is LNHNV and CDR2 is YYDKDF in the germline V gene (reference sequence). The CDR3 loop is CATSRDGTNGGDTQYF. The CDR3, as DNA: TGTGCCACCAGCAGAGATGGGACCAACGGGGGGGATACGCAGTATTTT.

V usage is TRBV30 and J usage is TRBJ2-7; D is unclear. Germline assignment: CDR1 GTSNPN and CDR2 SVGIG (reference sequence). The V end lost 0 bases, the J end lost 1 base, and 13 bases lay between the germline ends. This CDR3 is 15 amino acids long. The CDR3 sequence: CAWSVSGNPSYEQYF. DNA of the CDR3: TGTGCCTGGAGTGTCTCTGGGAATCCGTCCTACGAGCAGTACTTC.

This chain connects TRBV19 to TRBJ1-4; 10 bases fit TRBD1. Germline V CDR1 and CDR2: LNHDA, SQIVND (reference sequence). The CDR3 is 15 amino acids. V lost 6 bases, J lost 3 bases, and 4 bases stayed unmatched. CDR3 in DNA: TGTGCCAGTAGCGGGACAGGGGACCCTAATGAAAAACTGTTTTTT. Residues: CASSGTGDPNEKLFF.

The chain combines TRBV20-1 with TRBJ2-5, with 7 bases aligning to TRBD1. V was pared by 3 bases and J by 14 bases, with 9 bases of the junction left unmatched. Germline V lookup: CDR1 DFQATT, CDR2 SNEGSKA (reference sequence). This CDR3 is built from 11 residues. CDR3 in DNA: TGCAGTGCTAGCACCGGGACAGCTTTTTACTTC. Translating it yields CSASTGTAFYF.

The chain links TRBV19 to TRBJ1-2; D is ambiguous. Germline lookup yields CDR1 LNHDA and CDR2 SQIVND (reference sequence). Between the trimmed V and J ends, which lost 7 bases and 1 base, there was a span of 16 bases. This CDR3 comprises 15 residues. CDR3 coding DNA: TGTGCCAGTACCCAACGGACGGATTTTAACTATGGCTACACCTTC. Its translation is CASTQRTDFNYGYTF.

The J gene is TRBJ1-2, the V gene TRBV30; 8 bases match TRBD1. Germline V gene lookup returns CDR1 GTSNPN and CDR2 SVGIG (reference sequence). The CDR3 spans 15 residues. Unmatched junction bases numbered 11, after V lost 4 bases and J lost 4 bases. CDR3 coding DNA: TGTGCCTGGACTACTCCGGACAGGGCGGGCTATGGCTACACCTTC. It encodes CAWTTPDRAGYGYTF.

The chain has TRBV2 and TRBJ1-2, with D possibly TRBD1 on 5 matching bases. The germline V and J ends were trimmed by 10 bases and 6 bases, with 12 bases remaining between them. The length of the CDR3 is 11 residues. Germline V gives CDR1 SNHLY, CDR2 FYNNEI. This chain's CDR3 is CAIAGVHGYTF. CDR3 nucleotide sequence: TGTGCCATCGCGGGGGTCCATGGCTACACCTTC.

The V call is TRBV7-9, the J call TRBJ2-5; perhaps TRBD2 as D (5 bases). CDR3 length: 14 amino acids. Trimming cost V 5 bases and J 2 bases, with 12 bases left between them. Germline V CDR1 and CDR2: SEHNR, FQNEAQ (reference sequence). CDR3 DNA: TGTGCCAGCAGCCGAGGACTGAAGCAAGAGACCCAGTACTTC. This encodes CASSRGLKQETQYF.

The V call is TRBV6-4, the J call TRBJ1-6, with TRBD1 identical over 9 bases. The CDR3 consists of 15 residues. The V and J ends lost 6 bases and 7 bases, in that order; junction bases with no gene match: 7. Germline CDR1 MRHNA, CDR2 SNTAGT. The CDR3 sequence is CASSPLGTGNSPLHF. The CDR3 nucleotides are TGTGCCAGCAGCCCGCTTGGGACAGGGAATTCACCCCTCCACTTT.

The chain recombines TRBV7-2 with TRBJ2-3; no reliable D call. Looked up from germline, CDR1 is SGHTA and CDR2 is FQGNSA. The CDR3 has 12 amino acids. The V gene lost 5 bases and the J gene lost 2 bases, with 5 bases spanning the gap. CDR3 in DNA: TGTGCCAGCAGCCCCACCACAGATACGCAGTATTTT. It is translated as CASSPTTDTQYF. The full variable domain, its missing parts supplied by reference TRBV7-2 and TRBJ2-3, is GAGVSQSPSNKVTEKGKDVELRCDPISGHTALYWYRQSLGQGLEFLIYFQGNSAPDKSGLPSDRFSAERTGGSVSTLTIQRTQQEDSAVYLCASSPTTDTQYFGPGTRLTVL.

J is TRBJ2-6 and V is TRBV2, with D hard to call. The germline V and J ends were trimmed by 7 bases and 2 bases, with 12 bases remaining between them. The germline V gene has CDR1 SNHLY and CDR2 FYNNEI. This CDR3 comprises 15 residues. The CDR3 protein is CASTEWGTGANVLTF. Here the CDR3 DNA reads TGTGCCAGCACAGAGTGGGGAACTGGGGCCAACGTCCTGACTTTC.

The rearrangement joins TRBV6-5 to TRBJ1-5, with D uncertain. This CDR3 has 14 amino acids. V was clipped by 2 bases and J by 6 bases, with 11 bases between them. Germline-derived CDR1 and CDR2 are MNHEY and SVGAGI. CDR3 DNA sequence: TGTGCCAGCAGTTACCGGCAGGCCGCTCAGCCCCAGCATTTT. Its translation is CASSYRQAAQPQHF.

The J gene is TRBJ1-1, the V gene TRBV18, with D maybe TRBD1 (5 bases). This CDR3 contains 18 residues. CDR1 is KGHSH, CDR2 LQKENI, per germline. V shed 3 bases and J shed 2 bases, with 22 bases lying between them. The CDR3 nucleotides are TGTGCCAGCTCACCCCGACGGACGATGGGGCCGGGAAACACTGAAGCTTTCTTT. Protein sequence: CASSPRRTMGPGNTEAFF.

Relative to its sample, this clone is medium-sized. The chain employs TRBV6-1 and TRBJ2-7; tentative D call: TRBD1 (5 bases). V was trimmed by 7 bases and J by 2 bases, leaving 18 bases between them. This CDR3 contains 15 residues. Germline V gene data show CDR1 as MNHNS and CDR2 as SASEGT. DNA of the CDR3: TGTGCCAGCAACCAACAGGTTCTGGTGGCCTACGAGCAGTACTTC. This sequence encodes CASNQQVLVAYEQYF.

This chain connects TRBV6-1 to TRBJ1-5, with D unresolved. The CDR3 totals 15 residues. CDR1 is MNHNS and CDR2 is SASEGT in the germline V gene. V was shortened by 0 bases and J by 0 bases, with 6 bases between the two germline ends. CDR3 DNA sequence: TGTGCCAGCAGTGAAGCGGATTATAGCAATCAGCCCCAGCATTTT. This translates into CASSEADYSNQPQHF.

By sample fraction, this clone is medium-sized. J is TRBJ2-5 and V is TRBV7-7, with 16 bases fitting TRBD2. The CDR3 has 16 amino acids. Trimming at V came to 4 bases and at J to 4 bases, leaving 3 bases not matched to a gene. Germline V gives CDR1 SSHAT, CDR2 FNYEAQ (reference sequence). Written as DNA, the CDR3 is TGTGCCAGCAGCTCAGGGACTAGCGGGGGGGTAGAGACCCAGTACTTC. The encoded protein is CASSSGTSGGVETQYF.

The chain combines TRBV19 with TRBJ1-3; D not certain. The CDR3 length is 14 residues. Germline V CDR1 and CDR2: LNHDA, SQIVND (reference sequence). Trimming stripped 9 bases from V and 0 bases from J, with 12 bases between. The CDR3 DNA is TGTGCCAGCTCCGACACGAGCTCTGGAAACACCATATATTTT. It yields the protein CASSDTSSGNTIYF.

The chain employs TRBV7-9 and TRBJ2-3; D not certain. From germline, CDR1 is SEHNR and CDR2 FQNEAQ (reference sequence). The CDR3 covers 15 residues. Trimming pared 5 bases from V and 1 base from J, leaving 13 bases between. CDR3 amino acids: CASSPGGLRTDTQYF. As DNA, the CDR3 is TGTGCCAGCAGCCCCGGTGGTTTACGCACAGATACGCAGTATTTT.